The clone carrying this T cell receptor beta chain came up a few times. Antigen unknown. These data come from a study of beta chain features in type 1 diabetes. Study background: The study found patients and healthy donors alike in age, gender and cell yields. Study results and caveats: In every one of the four CD4+ subsets, TCRB CDR3s were moderately but significantly shorter in Type 1 diabetes patients. In these data, an HLA type influence on TCRB rearrangement remained unresolved.

Trimming cost V 3 bases and J 7 bases; bases outside gene matches: 8. This CDR3 contains 15 residues. Germline loops: CDR1 SGHNT, CDR2 YYREEE (reference sequence). TCRB transcripts that were expressed got sequenced, as all of the isolated RNA had been reverse transcribed. Clones were sequenced by immunoSEQ multiplex PCR, and TCRdb holds only the in-frame ones, with some missing. The sample holds 630,000 or so clones, 11% to 15% seen once. The chain employs TRBV5-4 and TRBJ2-1, with 9 bases identical to TRBD2. Sequencing used naive CD4+ T cells from blood. The clonotype comes from a man between 18 and 35 years old with type 1 diabetes. Written as DNA, the CDR3 is TGTGCCAGCAGCTCCGGGCGGCGGGAGGGGAATGAGCAGTTCTTC. Protein product: CASSSGRREGNEQFF.